These 5 T cell receptor beta chains came from one sample sequenced in a study of blood T cell repertoires in COVID-19. The method was immunoSEQ multiplex PCR; TCRdb's version includes in-frame clones alone and lacks a portion of them. Of approximately 200,000 clones listed, 87% are singletons. Sequenced sample: peripheral blood. Receptors were obtained from a man aged 55 to 69 who had recovered from COVID-19.

The chain combines TRBV30 with TRBJ1-2; D is ambiguous. The CDR3 loop spans 17 amino acids. Trimming stripped 2 bases from V and 4 bases from J, with 23 bases between. Germline CDR1 is GTSNPN and CDR2 is SVGIG (reference sequence). The CDR3 nucleotides are TGTGCCTGGAGTCCACCCCTCTGGAGGCCTGGCGGCTATGGCTACACCTTC. This encodes CAWSPPLWRPGGYGYTF. Based on the CDR3 plus reference TRBV30 and TRBJ1-2, the full variable domain is SQTIHQWPATLVQPVGSPLSLECTVEGTSNPNLYWYRQAAGRGLQLLFYSVGIGQISSEVPQNLSASRPQDRQFILSSKKLLLSDSGFYLCAWSPPLWRPGGYGYTFGSGTRLTVV.

V gene TRBV15 combines with J gene TRBJ2-7; no firm D call. Trimming took 1 base from V and 2 from J, leaving 12 bases between them. There are 15 residues in the CDR3. Germline V CDR1 and CDR2: LNHNV, YYDKDF (reference sequence). CDR3 sequence (DNA): TGTGCCACCAGCAGAGGACATTCCCCACCCTACGAGCAGTACTTC. Protein sequence: CATSRGHSPPYEQYF.

J is TRBJ2-1 and V is TRBV4-1; 11 nucleotides match TRBD2. Germline V gene lookup returns CDR1 MGHRA and CDR2 YSYEKL. V lost 3 bases and J lost 5; bases outside the gene matches: 6. The CDR3 extends over 16 amino acids. The CDR3 nucleotides are TGCGCCAGCAGCCAGCCTAGCGGGGGGCCTAACAATGAGCAGTTCTTC. Residues: CASSQPSGGPNNEQFF.

This clone was detected only a few times. V and J are TRBV19 and TRBJ2-1, with 8 bases matching TRBD1. Germline CDR1 is LNHDA and CDR2 is SQIVND (reference sequence). Trimming removed 5 bases from V and 3 bases from J; junction bases left unmatched: 21. CDR3 length equals 20 residues. CDR3 sequence: CASSRVRDRRLVGSYNEQFF. Written as DNA, the CDR3 is TGTGCCAGTAGTCGAGTCCGGGACAGGAGACTGGTGGGAAGCTACAATGAGCAGTTCTTC.

This clone was seen more than once but under ten times. This rearrangement joins TRBV5-6 to TRBJ2-4, with 9 bases lining up with TRBD2. Trimming cost V 4 bases and J 7 bases; bases outside gene matches: 9. The CDR3 has 15 amino acids. Germline CDR1 is SGHDT and CDR2 is YYEEEE. For the CDR3, the DNA is TGTGCCAGCAGCCGGCGGGGGGGCGGCGTGAACATTCAGTACTTC. Its protein product is CASSRRGGGVNIQYF.